The 24 T cell receptor beta chains listed next were all sequenced from one sample in a study of T-cell reconstitution after alpha-beta-depleted transplantation in children. A library of TCRbeta sequences, prepared with unique molecular identifiers, was generated. MiXCR, run by TCRdb on the PCR reads, gives a single entry per CDR3 protein. The sample consists of about 690,000 distinct CDR3 sequences, approximately 15% of them appearing once. The input for sequencing was PBMCs from the stem cell graft donor, taken from the stem cell graft. The receptors derive from a human donor who donated a stem cell graft to a child with acute myeloid leukemia.

This clonotype was detected only a few times. V and J are TRBV20-1 and TRBJ2-5; D is possibly TRBD1 (5 bases). V lost 2 bases to trimming and J lost 2 bases, with 15 bases between them. The CDR3 has 15 residues. Germline V gives CDR1 DFQATT, CDR2 SNEGSKA (reference sequence). CDR3 residues: CSARSPWGEQETQYF. Here the CDR3 DNA reads TGCAGTGCTAGATCCCCGTGGGGCGAACAAGAGACCCAGTACTTC.

This clonotype was found many times. V usage is TRBV20-1 and J usage is TRBJ2-1; TRBD2 aligns across 8 bases. CDR1 is DFQATT and CDR2 is SNEGSKA in the germline V gene (reference sequence). The V and J ends lost 4 bases and 2 bases, in that order; junction bases with no gene match: 4. The CDR3 totals 14 residues. CDR3: CSAKGLVAYNEQFF. The CDR3 DNA reads TGCAGTGCTAAGGGACTAGTGGCCTACAATGAGCAGTTCTTC.

Concerning this clonotype itself: This could be a read error, since a much larger clone is one nucleotide away. V and J are TRBV15 and TRBJ2-7; no definite D call. Per the germline V gene, CDR1 is LNHNV and CDR2 is YYDKDF (reference sequence). This CDR3 has 13 residues. The CDR3 DNA follows: TGTGCCACCAGGATGGACGGAGCCTACGACCAGTACTTC. Translation: CATRMDGAYDQYF.

There are a few counts of this clonotype. The rearrangement joins TRBV27 to TRBJ1-6; TRBD1 matches 8 bases. In germline, CDR1 is MNHEY, CDR2 SMNVEV (reference sequence). V dropped 4 bases and J dropped 8; count of bases not matched to a gene: 7. This CDR3 has 15 amino acids. CDR3 in amino acids: CASSSSGGLDSPLHF. The CDR3 DNA reads as TGTGCCAGCAGTTCATCAGGGGGCTTGGATTCACCCCTCCACTTT.

This clonotype has at least ten counts. V usage is TRBV10-3 and J usage is TRBJ2-1, with TRBD2 matching over 12 bases. The germline gives CDR1 ENHRY, CDR2 SYGVKD. The CDR3 length is 15 residues. J was trimmed by 6 bases and V by 3 bases; bases with no gene match: 3. Here the CDR3 DNA reads TGTGCCATCAGTGATCAACTAGCGGGGGGCAATGAGCAGTTCTTC. Its protein is CAISDQLAGGNEQFF.

This rearrangement joins TRBV12-3 or TRBV12-4 to TRBJ2-7; D is unclear. CDR3 length: 11 amino acids. The germline V and J ends were trimmed by 5 bases and 7 bases, with 9 bases remaining between them. CDR3 sequence: CASSRTREQYF. The CDR3 nucleotides read TGTGCCAGCAGTAGGACGAGGGAGCAGTACTTC.

This clonotype was found a few times. The chain is built from TRBV7-2 and TRBJ2-1; D may be TRBD2 (7 bases). Germline-derived CDR1 and CDR2 are SGHTA and FQGNSA. Trimming shortened V by 2 bases and J by 4 bases, and 15 bases separated the two germline ends. The CDR3 sequence is 16 residues long. CDR3 sequence reads: CASSLYPGGRYNEQFF. The CDR3 nucleotides are TGTGCCAGCAGCTTATATCCCGGGGGGCGGTACAATGAGCAGTTCTTC.

The V and J genes are TRBV6-2 or TRBV6-3 and TRBJ2-1, with D perhaps given as TRBD1 or TRBD2 (5 bases each). The CDR3 runs 16 residues. The germline V gene has CDR1 MNHEY and CDR2 SVGEGT. V dropped 6 bases and J dropped 0 bases, with 15 bases sitting between them. The CDR3 protein is CASREPGASSYNEQFF. The CDR3 region has the DNA TGTGCCAGCAGGGAACCCGGGGCGAGCTCCTACAATGAGCAGTTCTTC.

This clonotype appeared a few times. The V and J genes are TRBV11-2 and TRBJ1-6; no clear D. The germline V and J ends were trimmed by 4 bases and 0 bases, with 19 bases remaining between them. CDR3 length equals 19 residues. The germline V gene encodes CDR1 SGHAT and CDR2 FQNNGV. The CDR3 here is CASSYRRTSRSSYNSPLHF. CDR3 bases: TGTGCCAGCAGCTACCGGCGTACTTCTCGAAGCTCCTATAATTCACCCCTCCACTTT.

The V and J genes are TRBV4-3 and TRBJ1-1; no clear D gene. The length of the CDR3 is 14 residues. CDR1 and CDR2 (germline): LGHNA, YSLEER. V lost 4 bases to trimming and J lost 3 bases, with 12 bases between them. CDR3 coding DNA: TGCGCCAGCAGCCCGAGTCGCCTCCACACTGAAGCTTTCTTT. Encoded protein: CASSPSRLHTEAFF.

The genes are TRBV2 and TRBJ2-7; TRBD1 agrees at 8 bases. The junction had 6 bases not matched to a gene; V was cut back by 8 bases and J by 6 bases. Germline V gives CDR1 SNHLY, CDR2 FYNNEI. The CDR3 has 12 residues. CDR3 DNA: TGTGCCAGCCGGGACAGGATGATCGAGCAGTACTTC. Its translation: CASRDRMIEQYF. The full variable domain, rest sourced from reference TRBV2 and TRBJ2-7, is EPEVTQTPSHQVTQMGQEVILRCVPISNHLYFYWYRQILGQKVEFLVSFYNNEISEKSEIFDDQFSVERPDGSNFTLKIRSTKLEDSAMYFCASRDRMIEQYFGPGTRLTVT.

In this sample, this clonotype turned up many times. V usage is TRBV7-2 and J usage is TRBJ2-5; D could derive from TRBD1 or TRBD2 (5 bases each). From germline, CDR1 is SGHTA and CDR2 FQGNSA. The CDR3 length is 12 residues. V lost 3 bases and J 4 bases, leaving 6 bases between the germline ends. CDR3 sequence: CASSFGAETQYF. In nucleotides, the CDR3 is TGTGCCAGCAGCTTCGGGGCAGAGACCCAGTACTTC. Combining the CDR3 with reference TRBV7-2 and TRBJ2-5 gives the whole variable domain GAGVSQSPSNKVTEKGKDVELRCDPISGHTALYWYRQSLGQGLEFLIYFQGNSAPDKSGLPSDRFSAERTGGSVSTLTIQRTQQEDSAVYLCASSFGAETQYFGPGTRLLVL.

This clonotype was counted between two and nine times. The J gene is TRBJ2-2, the V gene TRBV7-9; maybe TRBD1 (5 bases). CDR3 length: 13 residues. Deletions cut 1 base from V and 7 bases from J, with 7 bases between. From germline, CDR1 is SEHNR and CDR2 FQNEAQ (reference sequence). This CDR3 reads CASSLEGNGELFF. The CDR3 bases are TGTGCCAGCAGCTTAGAGGGGAACGGGGAGCTGTTTTTT.

There are a few counts of this clonotype. The chain is built from TRBV12-3 or TRBV12-4 and TRBJ2-7; 7 nucleotides line up with TRBD1. The CDR3 loop spans 13 amino acids. V lost 3 bases, J lost 3 bases, and 2 bases stayed unmatched. The CDR3 here is CASSFYRGYEQYF. The CDR3 region has the DNA TGTGCCAGCAGTTTTTACAGGGGCTACGAGCAGTACTTC.

In this sample, this clonotype turned up many times. The rearrangement links TRBV12-3 or TRBV12-4 to TRBJ1-3; D remains ambiguous. CDR3 length: 13 residues. The V and J ends lost 1 base and 3 bases respectively, with 4 bases between them. The CDR3 loop reads CASSLEYGNTIYF. DNA of the CDR3: TGTGCCAGCAGTTTAGAGTATGGAAACACCATATATTTT.

This chain joins TRBV7-7 and TRBJ2-3; D remains ambiguous. Trimming left V 1 base short and J 1 base short, with 9 bases between. This CDR3 has 15 amino acids. Germline V gives CDR1 SSHAT, CDR2 FNYEAQ (reference sequence). This CDR3 reads CASSLGERGTDTQYF. The CDR3 DNA reads TGTGCCAGCAGCTTAGGGGAAAGAGGCACAGATACGCAGTATTTT.

This clonotype was picked up many times. The rearrangement uses TRBV20-1 and TRBJ2-1; D possibly uses TRBD1 or TRBD2 (6 bases each). Between the trimmed V and J ends, which lost 0 bases and 6 bases, there was a span of 18 bases. Germline-derived CDR1 and CDR2 are DFQATT and SNEGSKA (reference sequence). The length of the CDR3 is 16 residues. CDR3 coding DNA: TGCAGTGCTAGAGATATGGGGGGCAAGAGAATCAATGAGCAGTTCTTC. Encoded protein: CSARDMGGKRINEQFF.

This clonotype was seen repeatedly, ten times or more. The chain employs TRBV27 and TRBJ1-5, with 9 bases fitting TRBD1. The junction had 7 bases not matched to a gene; V was cut back by 5 bases and J by 5 bases. The CDR3 covers 15 residues. The germline V gene has CDR1 MNHEY and CDR2 SMNVEV (reference sequence). The CDR3 loop reads CASSPGTGNYQPQHF. The CDR3 bases are TGTGCCAGCAGTCCCGGGACAGGGAATTATCAGCCCCAGCATTTT.

The chain combines TRBV7-7 with TRBJ2-1, with TRBD1 identical over 7 bases. Germline-derived CDR1 and CDR2 are SSHAT and FNYEAQ (reference sequence). V shed 5 bases, J shed 10 bases, and the junction held 11 bases outside the gene matches. The CDR3 is made up of 14 amino acids. In DNA form, the CDR3 reads TGTGCCAGCAGCCCCACACAGGGGATGGGGGAGCAGTTCTTC. Its protein is CASSPTQGMGEQFF.

In its sample, this clonotype was seen many times. The gene calls are TRBV19 and TRBJ1-5; D is ambiguous. From germline, CDR1 is LNHDA and CDR2 SQIVND (reference sequence). With 8 bases removed from V and 2 bases from J, the gap between germline ends came to 16 bases. This CDR3 contains 15 residues. CDR3 amino acids: CASAKDIAGNQPQHF. The CDR3 DNA is TGTGCCAGTGCGAAGGATATAGCAGGCAATCAGCCCCAGCATTTT.

This clonotype was counted many times. The rearrangement uses TRBV20-1 and TRBJ2-5; D gene unclear. The CDR3 totals 13 residues. The V gene's germline CDR1 is DFQATT and CDR2 SNEGSKA (reference sequence). V was cut by 1 base and J by 2 bases, with 8 bases left in between. The chain's CDR3 is CSARVRLQETQYF. CDR3 coding DNA: TGCAGTGCTAGAGTTCGGTTACAAGAGACCCAGTACTTC.

This chain uses TRBV24-1 with TRBJ1-1; D remains unclear. The CDR3 length is 13 residues. Looked up from germline, CDR1 is KGHDR and CDR2 is SFDVKD. V lost 4 bases, J lost 9 bases, and 14 bases lay in between. CDR3 amino acids: CATSDHWTGKAFF. CDR3 DNA sequence: TGTGCCACCAGTGACCATTGGACGGGTAAAGCTTTCTTT.

V usage is TRBV11-1 and J usage is TRBJ2-6; 9 positions agree with TRBD1. Germline V gene sequence: CDR1 SGHAT, CDR2 FQDESV (reference sequence). With 5 bases clipped from V and 1 base from J, the junction kept 18 bases outside the gene matches. The CDR3 loop spans 21 amino acids. In DNA, the CDR3 is TGTGCCAGCAGCGCCACGGGCGGCCGGGACAGGGAATTATCTGGGGCCAACGTCCTGACTTTC. Translated, it gives CASSATGGRDRELSGANVLTF.

This clonotype turned up a few times. The chain has TRBV12-3 or TRBV12-4 and TRBJ2-1, with D maybe TRBD2 (5 bases). Trimming removed 3 bases from V and 13 bases from J, with 13 bases in between. The CDR3 is 12 residues long. CDR3 in amino acids: CASSFLGRGQFF. The CDR3 nucleotides are TGTGCCAGCAGTTTTCTTGGACGGGGACAGTTCTTC.